A selection of T cell receptor beta chains follows, all from one sample in a study of T cell responses to AZD1222 COVID-19 vaccine. Only in-frame clones appear in the TCRdb table, and some are missing; sequencing was by immunoSEQ multiplex PCR. The profile shows about 140,000 clones, roughly nine tenths of them singletons. The material was peripheral blood, obtained on day 0 of AZD1222 vaccination. These receptor sequences come from an adult in good health. Both conserved end residues are part of each CDR3. Fields, in order: J gene, clone size, D gene, V gene, CDR3 protein, CDR3 DNA. A D gene is named only where the DNA matches it firmly. Only some rows state a clone size, as once, few, many or a class for expanded clones.

TRBJ2-7,-,-,TRBV7-6,CASSSRLTPASSYEQYF,TGTGCCAGCAGCTCGAGACTAACCCCTGCCAGCTCCTACGAGCAGTACTTC
TRBJ1-1,once,TRBD1,TRBV30,CAWTSGQGEAFF,TGTGCCTGGACCTCAGGACAGGGAGAAGCTTTCTTT
TRBJ2-4,once,TRBD1,TRBV9,CASSVSGGGDIQYF,TGTGCCAGCAGCGTATCAGGGGGTGGGGACATTCAGTACTTC
TRBJ2-7,once,TRBD1,TRBV7-2,CASSFDRVHEQYF,TGTGCCAGCAGCTTCGACAGGGTGCACGAGCAGTACTTC
TRBJ2-7,-,TRBD2,TRBV28,CASSPGAGGPYEQYF,TGTGCCAGCAGCCCGGGAGCGGGAGGGCCCTACGAGCAGTACTTC
TRBJ1-3,-,-,TRBV7-6,CASSLDGGNTIYF,TGTGCCAGCAGCTTAGATGGAGGAAACACCATATATTTT
TRBJ1-5,-,-,TRBV2,CASSVMVQPQHF,TGTGCCAGCAGTGTAATGGTACAGCCCCAGCATTTT
TRBJ2-1,-,TRBD1,TRBV4-3,CASSQVWTGGNEQFF,TGCGCCAGCAGCCAAGTGTGGACAGGGGGCAATGAGCAGTTCTTC
TRBJ2-3,-,-,TRBV6-5,CASTPSGVDTQYF,TGTGCCAGCACTCCATCGGGGGTAGATACGCAGTATTTT
TRBJ1-4,-,TRBD1,TRBV18,CASSPRTGKNEKLFF,TGTGCCAGCTCACCGAGGACAGGGAAGAATGAAAAACTGTTTTTT
TRBJ1-2,-,TRBD1,TRBV6-5,CASRTQPETGHFTF,TGTGCCAGCAGGACCCAGCCTGAGACAGGGCATTTCACCTTC
TRBJ1-2,-,-,TRBV5-1,CASSTQPTNYGYTF,TGCGCCAGCTCGACCCAACCTACTAACTATGGCTACACCTTC
TRBJ2-1,few,-,TRBV9,CASSVARKDNEQFF,TGTGCCAGCAGCGTAGCCCGAAAAGACAATGAGCAGTTCTTC
TRBJ1-3,-,TRBD1,TRBV6-5,CASRGTASGNTIYF,TGTGCCAGCAGGGGGACAGCGTCCGGAAACACCATATATTTT
TRBJ1-4,-,TRBD1,TRBV4-1,CASSQVAGGTESKLFF,TGCGCCAGCAGCCAAGTAGCAGGGGGTACCGAGTCGAAACTGTTTTTT
TRBJ2-5,once,-,TRBV6-5,CASSTDTQETQYF,TGTGCCAGCAGTACGGACACACAAGAGACCCAGTACTTC
TRBJ1-2,-,TRBD1,TRBV2,CASTRQGYGYGYTF,TGTGCCAGCACCAGACAGGGGTATGGGTATGGCTACACCTTC
TRBJ2-7,-,-,TRBV18,CASSPPGVDEQYF,TGTGCCAGCTCACCACCGGGGGTAGACGAGCAGTACTTC
TRBJ2-3,-,TRBD2,TRBV5-1,CASSFTSAGTDTQYF,TGCGCCAGCAGCTTTACTAGCGCCGGAACAGATACGCAGTATTTT